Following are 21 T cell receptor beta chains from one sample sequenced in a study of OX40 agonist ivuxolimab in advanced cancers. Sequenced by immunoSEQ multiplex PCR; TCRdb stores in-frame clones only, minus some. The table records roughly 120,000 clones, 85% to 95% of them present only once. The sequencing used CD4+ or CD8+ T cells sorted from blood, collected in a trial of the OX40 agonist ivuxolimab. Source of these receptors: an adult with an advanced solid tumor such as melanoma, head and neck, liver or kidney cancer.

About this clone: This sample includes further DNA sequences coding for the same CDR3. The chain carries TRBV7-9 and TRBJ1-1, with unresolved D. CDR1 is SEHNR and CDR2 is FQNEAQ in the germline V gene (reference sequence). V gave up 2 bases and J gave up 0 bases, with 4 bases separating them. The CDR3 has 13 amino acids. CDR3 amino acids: CASSLTMNTEAFF. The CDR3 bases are TGTGCCAGCAGCTTAACTATGAACACTGAAGCTTTCTTT.

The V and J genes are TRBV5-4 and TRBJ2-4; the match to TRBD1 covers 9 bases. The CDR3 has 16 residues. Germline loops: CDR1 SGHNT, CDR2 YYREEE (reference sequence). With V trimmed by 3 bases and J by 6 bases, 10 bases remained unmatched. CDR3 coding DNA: TGTGCCAGCAGCTCCGTCCGGGACAGGGAGACAAACATTCAGTACTTC. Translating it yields CASSSVRDRETNIQYF.

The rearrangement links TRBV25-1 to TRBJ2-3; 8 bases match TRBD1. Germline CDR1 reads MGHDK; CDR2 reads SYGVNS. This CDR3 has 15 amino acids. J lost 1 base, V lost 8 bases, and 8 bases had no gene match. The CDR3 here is CASVPGTGGTDTQYF. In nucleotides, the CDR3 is TGTGCCAGCGTTCCCGGGACAGGAGGCACAGATACGCAGTATTTT.

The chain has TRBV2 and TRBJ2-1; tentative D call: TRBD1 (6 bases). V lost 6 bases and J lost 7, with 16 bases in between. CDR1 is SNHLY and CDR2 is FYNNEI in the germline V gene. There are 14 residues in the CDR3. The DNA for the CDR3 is TGTGCCAGCAGAGGGACATCCGAGGGGAATGAGCAGTTCTTC. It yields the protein CASRGTSEGNEQFF.

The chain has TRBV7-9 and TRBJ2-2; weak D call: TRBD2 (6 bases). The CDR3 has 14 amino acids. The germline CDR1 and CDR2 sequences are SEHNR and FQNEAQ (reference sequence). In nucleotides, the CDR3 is TGTGCAAGAGCGCGGGGCGGGTACACCGGGGAGCTGTTTTTT. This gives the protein CARARGGYTGELFF.

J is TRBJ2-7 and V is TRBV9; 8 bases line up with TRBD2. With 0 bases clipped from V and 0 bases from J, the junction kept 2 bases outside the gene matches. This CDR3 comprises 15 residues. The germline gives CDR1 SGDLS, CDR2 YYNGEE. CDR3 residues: CASSVGSGISYEQYF. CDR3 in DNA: TGTGCCAGCAGCGTAGGTAGCGGGATCTCCTACGAGCAGTACTTC.

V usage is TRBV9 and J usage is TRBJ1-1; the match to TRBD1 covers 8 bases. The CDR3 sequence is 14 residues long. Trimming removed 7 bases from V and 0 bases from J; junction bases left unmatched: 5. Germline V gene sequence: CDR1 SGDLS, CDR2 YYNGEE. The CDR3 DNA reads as TGTGCCAGCGCGCAGGGGGCCCTGAACACTGAAGCTTTCTTT. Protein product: CASAQGALNTEAFF.

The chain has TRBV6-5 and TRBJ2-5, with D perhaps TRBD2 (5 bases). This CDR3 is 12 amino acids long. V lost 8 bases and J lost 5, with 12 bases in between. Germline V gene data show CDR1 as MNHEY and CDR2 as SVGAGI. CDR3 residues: CASREGRETQYF. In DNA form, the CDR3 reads TGTGCCAGCCGGGAAGGAAGGGAGACCCAGTACTTC.

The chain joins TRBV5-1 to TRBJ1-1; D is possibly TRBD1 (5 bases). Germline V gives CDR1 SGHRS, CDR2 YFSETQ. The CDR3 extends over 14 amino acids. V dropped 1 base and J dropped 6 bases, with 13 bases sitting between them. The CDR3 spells CASSLIRASAEAFF. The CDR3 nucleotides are TGCGCCAGCAGCTTGATCAGGGCCTCGGCTGAAGCTTTCTTT.

The CDR3, as DNA: TGTGCCAGCAGCTTGGTTCGGGGCCAAGAGACCCAGTACTTC. It is translated as CASSLVRGQETQYF. The J gene is TRBJ2-5, the V gene TRBV5-4; D perhaps matches TRBD2 (5 bases). The germline V gene encodes CDR1 SGHNT and CDR2 YYREEE (reference sequence). V dropped 0 bases and J dropped 1 base, with 7 bases sitting between them. This CDR3 has 14 amino acids.

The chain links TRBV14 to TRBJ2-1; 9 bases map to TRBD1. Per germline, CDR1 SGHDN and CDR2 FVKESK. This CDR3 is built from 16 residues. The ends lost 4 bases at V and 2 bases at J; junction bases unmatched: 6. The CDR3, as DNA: TGTGCCAGCAGCCGAGACAGGGGGGTTCCCTACAATGAGCAGTTCTTC. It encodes CASSRDRGVPYNEQFF.

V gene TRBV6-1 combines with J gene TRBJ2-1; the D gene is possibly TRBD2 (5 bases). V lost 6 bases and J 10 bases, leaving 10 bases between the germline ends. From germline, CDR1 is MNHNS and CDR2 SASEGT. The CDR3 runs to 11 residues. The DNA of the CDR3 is TGTGCCAGCAGCCCTTTAGCGGAGCAGTTCTTC. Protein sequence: CASSPLAEQFF.

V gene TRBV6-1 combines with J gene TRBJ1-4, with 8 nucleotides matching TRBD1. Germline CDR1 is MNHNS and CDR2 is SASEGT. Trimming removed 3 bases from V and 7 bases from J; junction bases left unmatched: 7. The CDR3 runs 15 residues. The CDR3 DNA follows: TGTGCCAGCAGTGACAGGGGGCGCGGGAGTGAAAAACTGTTTTTT. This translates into CASSDRGRGSEKLFF.

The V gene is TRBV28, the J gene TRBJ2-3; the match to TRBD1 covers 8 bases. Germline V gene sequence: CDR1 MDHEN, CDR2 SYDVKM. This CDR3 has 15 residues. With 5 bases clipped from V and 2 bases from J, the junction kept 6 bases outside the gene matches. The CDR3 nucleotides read TGTGCCAGCAGTCCACGGGACAGGCACACAGATACGCAGTATTTT. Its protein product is CASSPRDRHTDTQYF.

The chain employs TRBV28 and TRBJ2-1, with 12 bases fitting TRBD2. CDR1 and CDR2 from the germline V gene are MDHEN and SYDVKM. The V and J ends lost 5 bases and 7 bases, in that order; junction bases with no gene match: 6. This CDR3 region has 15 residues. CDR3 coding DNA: TGTGCCAGCAGTCGACCGACTAGCGGGAGTAATGAGCAGTTCTTC. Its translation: CASSRPTSGSNEQFF.

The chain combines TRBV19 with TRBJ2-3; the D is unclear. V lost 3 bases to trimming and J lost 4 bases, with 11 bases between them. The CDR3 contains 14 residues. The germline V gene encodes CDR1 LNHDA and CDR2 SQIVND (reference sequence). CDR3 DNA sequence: TGTGCCAGTAGTATGGTTTCCCGGCCAGATACGCAGTATTTT. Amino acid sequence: CASSMVSRPDTQYF.

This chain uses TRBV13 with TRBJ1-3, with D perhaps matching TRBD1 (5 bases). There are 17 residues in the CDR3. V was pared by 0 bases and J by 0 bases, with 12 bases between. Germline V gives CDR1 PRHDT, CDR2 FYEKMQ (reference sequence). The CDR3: CASSLGRGATSGNTIYF. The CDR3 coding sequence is TGTGCCAGCAGCTTAGGCCGAGGGGCTACCTCTGGAAACACCATATATTTT.

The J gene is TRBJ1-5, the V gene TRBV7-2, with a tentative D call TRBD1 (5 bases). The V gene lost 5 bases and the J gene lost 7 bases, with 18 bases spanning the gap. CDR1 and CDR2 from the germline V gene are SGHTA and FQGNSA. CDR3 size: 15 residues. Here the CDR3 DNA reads TGTGCCAGCAGCCCTCAAGGGACGGTCTCGCAGCCCCAGCATTTT. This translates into CASSPQGTVSQPQHF.

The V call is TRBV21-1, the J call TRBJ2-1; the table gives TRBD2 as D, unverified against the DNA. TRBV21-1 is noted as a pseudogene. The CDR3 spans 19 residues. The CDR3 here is CASSKEGRGSSGGYNEQFF. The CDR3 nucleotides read TGTGCCAGCAGCAAAGAAGGAAGGGGCTCTAGCGGGGGATACAATGAGCAGTTCTTC.

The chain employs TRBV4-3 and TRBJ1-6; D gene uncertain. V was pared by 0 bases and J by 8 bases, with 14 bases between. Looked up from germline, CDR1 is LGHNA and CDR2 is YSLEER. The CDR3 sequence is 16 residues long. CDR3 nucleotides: TGCGCCAGCAGCCAAGACCCAAGAGGGTTGGATTCACCCCTCCACTTT. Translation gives CASSQDPRGLDSPLHF.

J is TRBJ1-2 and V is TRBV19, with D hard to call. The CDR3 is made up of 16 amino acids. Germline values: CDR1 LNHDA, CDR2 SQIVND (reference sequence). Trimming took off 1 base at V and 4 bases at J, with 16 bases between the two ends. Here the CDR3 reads CASSIAEGAGSYGYTF. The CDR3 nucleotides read TGTGCCAGTAGTATAGCGGAGGGCGCTGGGTCCTATGGCTACACCTTC.